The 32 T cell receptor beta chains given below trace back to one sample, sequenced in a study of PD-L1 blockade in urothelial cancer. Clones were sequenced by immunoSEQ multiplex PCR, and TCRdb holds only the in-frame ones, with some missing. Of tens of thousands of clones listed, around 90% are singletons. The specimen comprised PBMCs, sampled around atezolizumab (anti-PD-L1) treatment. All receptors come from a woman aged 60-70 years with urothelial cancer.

The CDR3 region has the DNA TGTGCCAGCTACCCGACAGGAACCACCGGGGAGCTGTTTTTT. It specifies CASYPTGTTGELFF. The chain combines TRBV18 with TRBJ2-2; D might be TRBD1 (6 bases). From germline, CDR1 is KGHSH and CDR2 LQKENI. Trimming stripped 7 bases from V and 4 bases from J, with 13 bases between. The CDR3 loop spans 14 amino acids.

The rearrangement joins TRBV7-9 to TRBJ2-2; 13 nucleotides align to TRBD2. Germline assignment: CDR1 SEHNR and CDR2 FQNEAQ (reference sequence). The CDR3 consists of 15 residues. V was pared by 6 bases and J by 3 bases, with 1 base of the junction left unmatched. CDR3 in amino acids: CASSTSGRDTGELFF. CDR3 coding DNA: TGTGCCAGCAGTACTAGCGGGAGGGACACCGGGGAGCTGTTTTTT.

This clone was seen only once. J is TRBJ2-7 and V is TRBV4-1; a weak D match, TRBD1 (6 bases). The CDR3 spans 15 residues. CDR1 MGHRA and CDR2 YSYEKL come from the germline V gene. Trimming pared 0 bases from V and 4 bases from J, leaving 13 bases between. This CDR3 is CASSQDTGTGYEQYF. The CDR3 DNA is TGCGCCAGCAGCCAAGATACGGGAACAGGGTACGAGCAGTACTTC.

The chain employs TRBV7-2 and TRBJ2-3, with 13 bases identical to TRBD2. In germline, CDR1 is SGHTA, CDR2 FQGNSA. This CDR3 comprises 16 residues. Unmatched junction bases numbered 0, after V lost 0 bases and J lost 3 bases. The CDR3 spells CASSLALAGGTDTQYF. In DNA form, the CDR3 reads TGTGCCAGCAGCTTAGCACTAGCGGGAGGGACAGATACGCAGTATTTT.

CDR3 nucleotides: TGTGCCAGCAGTTCGGCGGGGGGGCACACTGAAGCTTTCTTT. This translates into CASSSAGGHTEAFF. V is TRBV28 and J is TRBJ1-1; a weak D match, TRBD1 (6 bases). Germline V CDR1 and CDR2: MDHEN, SYDVKM. With 4 bases removed from V and 3 bases from J, the gap between germline ends came to 12 bases. CDR3 length: 14 amino acids.

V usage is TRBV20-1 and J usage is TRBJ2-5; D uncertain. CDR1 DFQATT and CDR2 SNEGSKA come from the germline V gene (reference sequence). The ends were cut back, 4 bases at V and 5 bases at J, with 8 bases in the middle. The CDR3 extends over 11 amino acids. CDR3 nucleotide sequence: TGCAGTGCTATTAATTTGGAGACCCAGTACTTC. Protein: CSAINLETQYF.

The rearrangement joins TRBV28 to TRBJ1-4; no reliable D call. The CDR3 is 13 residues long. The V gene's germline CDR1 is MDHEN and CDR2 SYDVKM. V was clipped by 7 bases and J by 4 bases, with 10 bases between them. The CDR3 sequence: CASMVRFNEKLFF. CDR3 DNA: TGTGCCAGCATGGTCAGATTTAATGAAAAACTGTTTTTT.

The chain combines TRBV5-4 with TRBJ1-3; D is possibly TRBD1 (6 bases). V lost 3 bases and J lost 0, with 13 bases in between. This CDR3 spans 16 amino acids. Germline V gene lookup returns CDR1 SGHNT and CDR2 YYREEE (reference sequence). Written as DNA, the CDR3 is TGTGCCAGCAGCTCGGGGGGGGGCTCCTCTGGAAACACCATATATTTT. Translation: CASSSGGGSSGNTIYF.

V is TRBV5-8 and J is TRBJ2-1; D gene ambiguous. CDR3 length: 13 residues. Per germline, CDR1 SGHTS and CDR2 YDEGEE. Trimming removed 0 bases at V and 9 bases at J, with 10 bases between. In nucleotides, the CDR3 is TGTGCCAGCAGCTTGGTGCAGGCCGGTGAGCAGTTCTTC. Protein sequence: CASSLVQAGEQFF.

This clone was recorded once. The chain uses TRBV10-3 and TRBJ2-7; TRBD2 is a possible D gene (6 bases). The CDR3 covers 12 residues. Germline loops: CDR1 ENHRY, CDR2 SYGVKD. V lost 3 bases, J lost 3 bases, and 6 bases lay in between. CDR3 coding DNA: TGTGCCATCAGTGACGGGGGCTACGAGCAGTACTTC. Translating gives CAISDGGYEQYF.

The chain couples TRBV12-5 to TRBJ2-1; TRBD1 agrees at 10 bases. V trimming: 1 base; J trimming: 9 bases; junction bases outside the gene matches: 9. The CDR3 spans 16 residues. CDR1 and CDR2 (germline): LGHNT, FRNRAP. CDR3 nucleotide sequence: TGTGCTAGTGGTTTGGGCCACCCGGGACAGGGGAGTGAGCAGTTCTTC. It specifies CASGLGHPGQGSEQFF.

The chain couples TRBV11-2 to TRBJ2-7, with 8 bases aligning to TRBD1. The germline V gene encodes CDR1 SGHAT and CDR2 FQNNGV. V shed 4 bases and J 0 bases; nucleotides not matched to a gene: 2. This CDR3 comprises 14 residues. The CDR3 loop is CASSSGTGSYEQYF. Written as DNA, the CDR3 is TGTGCCAGCAGCTCCGGGACAGGCTCCTACGAGCAGTACTTC. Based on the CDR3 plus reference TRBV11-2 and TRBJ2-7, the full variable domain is EAGVAQSPRYKIIEKRQSVAFWCNPISGHATLYWYQQILGQGPKLLIQFQNNGVVDDSQLPKDRFSAERLKGVDSTLKIQPAKLEDSAVYLCASSSGTGSYEQYFGPGTRLTVT.

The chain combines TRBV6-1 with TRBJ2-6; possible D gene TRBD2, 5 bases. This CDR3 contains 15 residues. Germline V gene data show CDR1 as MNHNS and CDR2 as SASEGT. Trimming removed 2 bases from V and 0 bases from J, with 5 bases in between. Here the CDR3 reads CASSERGSGANVLTF. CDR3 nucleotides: TGTGCCAGCAGTGAACGGGGCTCTGGGGCCAACGTCCTGACTTTC.

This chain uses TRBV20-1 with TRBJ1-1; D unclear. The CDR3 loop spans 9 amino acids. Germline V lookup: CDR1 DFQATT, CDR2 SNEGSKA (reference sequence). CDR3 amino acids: CRLGAEAFF. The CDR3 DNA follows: TGCCGGTTAGGAGCTGAAGCTTTCTTT.

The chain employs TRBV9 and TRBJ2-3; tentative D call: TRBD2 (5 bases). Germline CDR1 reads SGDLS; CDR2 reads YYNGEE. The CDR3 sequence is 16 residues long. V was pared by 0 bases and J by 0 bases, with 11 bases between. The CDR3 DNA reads TGTGCCAGCAGCGTAGCAGCGGAGCCCAGCACAGATACGCAGTATTTT. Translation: CASSVAAEPSTDTQYF.

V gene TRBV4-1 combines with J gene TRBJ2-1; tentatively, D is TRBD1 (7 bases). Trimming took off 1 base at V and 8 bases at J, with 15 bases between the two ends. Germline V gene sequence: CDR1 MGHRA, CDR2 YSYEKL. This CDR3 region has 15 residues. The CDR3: CASSQGAGGSYEQFF. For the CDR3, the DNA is TGCGCCAGCAGCCAAGGCGCAGGGGGGTCCTATGAGCAGTTCTTC.

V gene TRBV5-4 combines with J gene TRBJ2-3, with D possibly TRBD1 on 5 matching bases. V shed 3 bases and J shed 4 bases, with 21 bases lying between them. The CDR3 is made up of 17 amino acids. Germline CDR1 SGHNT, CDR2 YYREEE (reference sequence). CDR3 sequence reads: CASSSPSRQGAADTQYF. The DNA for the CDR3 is TGTGCCAGCAGCTCCCCCTCGCGCCAGGGTGCCGCAGATACGCAGTATTTT.

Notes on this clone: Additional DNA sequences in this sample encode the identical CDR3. CDR3 in amino acids: CASSYDRGNEQFF. The CDR3 nucleotides read TGTGCCAGCAGTTACGATCGGGGAAATGAGCAGTTCTTC. V usage is TRBV6-5 and J usage is TRBJ2-1; D is possibly TRBD2 (5 bases). The length of the CDR3 is 13 residues. V lost 2 bases and J lost 7, with 9 bases in between. CDR1 and CDR2 from the germline V gene are MNHEY and SVGAGI.

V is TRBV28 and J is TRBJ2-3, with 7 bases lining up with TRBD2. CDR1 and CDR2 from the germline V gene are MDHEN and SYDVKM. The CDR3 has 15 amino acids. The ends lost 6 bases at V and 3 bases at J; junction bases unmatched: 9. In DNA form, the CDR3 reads TGTGCCAGCAGCCCCCGGACTAGGTGGACAGATACGCAGTATTTT. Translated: CASSPRTRWTDTQYF.

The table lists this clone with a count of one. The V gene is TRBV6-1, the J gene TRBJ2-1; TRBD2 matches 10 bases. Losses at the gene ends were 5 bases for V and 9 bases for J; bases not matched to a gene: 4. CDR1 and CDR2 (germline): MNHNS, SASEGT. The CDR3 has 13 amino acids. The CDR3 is CASSNLAGVEQFF. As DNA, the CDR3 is TGTGCCAGCAGTAACCTAGCGGGAGTTGAGCAGTTCTTC.

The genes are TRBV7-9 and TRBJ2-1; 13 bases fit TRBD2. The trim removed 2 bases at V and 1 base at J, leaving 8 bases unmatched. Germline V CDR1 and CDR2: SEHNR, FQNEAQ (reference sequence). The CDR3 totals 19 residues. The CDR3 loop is CASSLRGLAGPFSYNEQFF. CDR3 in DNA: TGTGCCAGCAGCTTAAGGGGACTAGCGGGACCATTTTCCTACAATGAGCAGTTCTTC.

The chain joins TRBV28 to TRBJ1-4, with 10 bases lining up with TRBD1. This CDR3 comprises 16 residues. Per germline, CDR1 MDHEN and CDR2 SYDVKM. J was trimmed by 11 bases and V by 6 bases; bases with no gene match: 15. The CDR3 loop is CASSPSRQGATDKLFF. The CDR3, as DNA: TGTGCCAGCAGCCCGAGCCGACAGGGGGCAACTGATAAACTGTTTTTT.

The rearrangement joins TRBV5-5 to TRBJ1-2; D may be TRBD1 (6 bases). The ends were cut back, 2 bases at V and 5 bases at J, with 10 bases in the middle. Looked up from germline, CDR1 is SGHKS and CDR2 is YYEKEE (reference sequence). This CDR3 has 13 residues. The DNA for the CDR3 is TGTGCCAGCAGCTTACAGGGCTTATATGGCTACACCTTC. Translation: CASSLQGLYGYTF.

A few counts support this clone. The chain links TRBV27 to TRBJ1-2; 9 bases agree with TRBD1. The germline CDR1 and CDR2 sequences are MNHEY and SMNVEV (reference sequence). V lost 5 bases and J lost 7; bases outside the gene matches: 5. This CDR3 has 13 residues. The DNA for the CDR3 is TGTGCCAGCAGTCAGGGACAGGGAGGTGGCTACACCTTC. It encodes CASSQGQGGGYTF.

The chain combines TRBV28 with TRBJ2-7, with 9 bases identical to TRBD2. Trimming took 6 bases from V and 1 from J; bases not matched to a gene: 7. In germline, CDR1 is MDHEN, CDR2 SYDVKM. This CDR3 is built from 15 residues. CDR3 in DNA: TGTGCCAGCAGCCTCCCGACTAGCGGATCCTACGAGCAGTACTTC. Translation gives CASSLPTSGSYEQYF.

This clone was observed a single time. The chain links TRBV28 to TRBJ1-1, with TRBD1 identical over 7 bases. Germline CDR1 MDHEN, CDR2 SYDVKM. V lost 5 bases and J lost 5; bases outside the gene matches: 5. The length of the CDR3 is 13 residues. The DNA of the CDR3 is TGTGCCAGCAGTAACAGGGGTGGGACTGAAGCTTTCTTT. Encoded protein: CASSNRGGTEAFF. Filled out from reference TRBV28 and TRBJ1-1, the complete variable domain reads DVKVTQSSRYLVKRTGEKVFLECVQDMDHENMFWYRQDPGLGLRLIYFSYDVKMKEKGDIPEGYSVSREKKERFSLILESASTNQTSMYLCASSNRGGTEAFFGQGTRLTVV.

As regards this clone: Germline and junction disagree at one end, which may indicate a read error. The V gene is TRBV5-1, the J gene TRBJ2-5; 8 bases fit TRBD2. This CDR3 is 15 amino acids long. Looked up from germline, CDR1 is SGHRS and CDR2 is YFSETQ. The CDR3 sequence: CATSWTSNTQETQYF. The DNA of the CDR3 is TGCGCCACCAGCTGGACTAGCAACACTCAAGAGACCCAGTACTTC.

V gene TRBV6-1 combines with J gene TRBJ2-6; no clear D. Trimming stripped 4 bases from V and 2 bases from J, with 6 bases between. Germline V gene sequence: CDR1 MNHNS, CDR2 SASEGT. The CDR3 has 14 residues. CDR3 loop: CASSAGPGANVLTF. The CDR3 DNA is TGTGCCAGCAGTGCGGGTCCTGGGGCCAACGTCCTGACTTTC.

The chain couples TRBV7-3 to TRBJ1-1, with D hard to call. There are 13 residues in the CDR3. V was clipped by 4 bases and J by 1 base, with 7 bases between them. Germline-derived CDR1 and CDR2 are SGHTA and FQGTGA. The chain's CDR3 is CASSSNRNTEAFF. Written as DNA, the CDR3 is TGTGCCAGCAGCTCTAACAGGAACACTGAAGCTTTCTTT.

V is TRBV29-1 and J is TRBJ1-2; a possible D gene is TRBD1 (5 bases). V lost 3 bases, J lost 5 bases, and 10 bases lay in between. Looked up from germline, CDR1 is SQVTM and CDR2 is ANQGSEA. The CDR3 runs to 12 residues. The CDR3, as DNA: TGCAGCGTTGACAGGGTCGGATATGGCTACACCTTC. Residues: CSVDRVGYGYTF.

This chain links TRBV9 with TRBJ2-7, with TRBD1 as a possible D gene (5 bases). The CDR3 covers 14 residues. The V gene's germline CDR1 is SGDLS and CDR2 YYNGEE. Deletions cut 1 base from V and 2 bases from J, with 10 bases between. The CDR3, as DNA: TGTGCCAGCAGCGTAACGCCAGGGACCTACGAGCAGTACTTC. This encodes CASSVTPGTYEQYF.

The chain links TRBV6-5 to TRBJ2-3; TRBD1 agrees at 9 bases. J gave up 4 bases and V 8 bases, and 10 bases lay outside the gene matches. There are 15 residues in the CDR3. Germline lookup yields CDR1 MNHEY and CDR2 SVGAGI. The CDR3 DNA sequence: TGTGCCAGCCGAGAACAGGGGGCGCGTTCAGATACGCAGTATTTT. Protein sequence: CASREQGARSDTQYF.